The present entry profiles one T cell receptor beta chain with its context. Its antigen is unknown. Trimming stripped 8 bases from V and 5 bases from J, with 13 bases between. Germline V gene data show CDR1 as SGHAT and CDR2 as FQDESV (reference sequence). CDR3 length: 13 amino acids. The data are from a study of CD8 T cells in ankylosing spondylitis. Making the TCR beta libraries involved quantitative 5'-RACE with molecular barcodes. TCRdb analysed the 5' RACE reads with MiXCR anew, one entry per CDR3 protein. Found here are fewer than 400,000 distinct CDR3 sequences, approximately 15% of them singletons; the top ten hold around 0.99%. Findings of the study overall: Earlier studies detected some motif variants in reactive arthritis synovial fluid and blood. Matched ankylosing spondylitis synovial fluid reportedly contained a significantly enriched population of disease-linked clones. Ankylosing spondylitis blood appeared to be characterized by a TCR beta motif of about eight highly homologous variants.

Source material: blood, either unsorted or a sorted T cell fraction (not recorded which). V gene TRBV11-1 combines with J gene TRBJ2-1; no definite D call. This receptor was obtained from a male donor with ankylosing spondylitis or in good health (not recorded which). CDR3 sequence: CASGPNRDNEQFF. The CDR3, as DNA: TGTGCCAGCGGCCCCAACAGAGACAATGAGCAGTTCTTC. Complete variable domain (other parts from reference TRBV11-1 and TRBJ2-1): EAEVAQSPRYKITEKSQAVAFWCDPISGHATLYWYRQILGQGPELLVQFQDESVVDDSQLPKDRFSAERLKGVDSTLKIQPAELGDSAMYLCASGPNRDNEQFFGPGTRLTVL.